This T cell receptor (beta chain) was sequenced for a study of blood T cell repertoires in COVID-19. At the level of the study: From T cells, B-cell-depleted T cells, or PBMCs came the material, which was cDNA or gDNA.

The CDR3 loop spans 16 amino acids. Germline values: CDR1 SGHNT, CDR2 YYREEE (reference sequence). V lost 4 bases and J lost 2; bases outside the gene matches: 8. Authors' data handling: By means of reference gene primer amplification, nucleated cell counts were estimated. TCRdb keeps only in-frame clones here, not all; method: immunoSEQ multiplex PCR. The V and J calls and clone size were taken over from that table, and D and trimming were inferred from the DNA. The sample contains about 39,000 clones, 75% to 90% of which appear only once. The chain is built from TRBV5-4 and TRBJ2-7; 11 nucleotides align to TRBD2. What was sequenced was peripheral blood. The TCR sequence derives from a human donor in a cohort sampled during active or convalescent COVID-19. The donor label of this sample is uncertain. CDR3 sequence (DNA): TGTGCCAGCAGCCCGGGGGGACTAGCGGTAACCTACGAGCAGTACTTC. Translating gives CASSPGGLAVTYEQYF.